This TCR beta chain is drawn from a study of control samples from healthy donors and cancer patients. Here immunoSEQ multiplex PCR was the method, and the copy in TCRdb shows in-frame clones only, minus some. The sample holds around 120,000 clones, more than 75% seen once. The V end lost 2 bases, the J end lost 2 bases, and 0 bases lay between the germline ends. CDR3 size: 12 residues. Germline-derived CDR1 and CDR2 are KGHSH and LQKENI. The V gene is TRBV18, the J gene TRBJ2-2, with no clear D. Material for sequencing was blood. The clonotype originates from a woman between 65 and 79 years old in good health. For the CDR3, the DNA is TGTGCCAGCTCACCAAACACCGGGGAGCTGTTTTTT. It is translated as CASSPNTGELFF.